This T cell receptor (beta chain) was captured in a study of T-cell memory formation after mild COVID-19. At the level of the study: TCR clustering was largely donor specific.

Per the germline V gene, CDR1 is SGHRS and CDR2 is YFSETQ. The CDR3 contains 13 residues. Trimming took 0 bases from V and 4 from J, leaving 7 bases between them. Comments on this clonotype: Antigen: not known.

Amplification by 5'RACE using constant-segment primers produced TCR alpha and TCR beta cDNA libraries that carried sample barcodes and UMIs. One entry per CDR3 protein results from TCRdb running MiXCR on the 5' RACE reads. The repertoire has about 110,000 distinct CDR3 sequences, over 15% of them found once; the top ten carry 25% to 35%. Study observations and caveats: The pre-infection memory compartment contained some responding clones, suggesting cross-reactive memory joined.

Sequenced input: PBMCs or a T cell subset sorted from them (not recorded which). The clonotype originates from an adult woman who had mild COVID-19 (a few samples of this study predate the infection). Cell type and time point are not known. This chain joins TRBV5-1 and TRBJ1-2; the D is unclear. The CDR3: CASSLDGPYGYTF. CDR3 sequence (DNA): TGCGCCAGCAGCTTGGACGGCCCCTATGGCTACACCTTC.